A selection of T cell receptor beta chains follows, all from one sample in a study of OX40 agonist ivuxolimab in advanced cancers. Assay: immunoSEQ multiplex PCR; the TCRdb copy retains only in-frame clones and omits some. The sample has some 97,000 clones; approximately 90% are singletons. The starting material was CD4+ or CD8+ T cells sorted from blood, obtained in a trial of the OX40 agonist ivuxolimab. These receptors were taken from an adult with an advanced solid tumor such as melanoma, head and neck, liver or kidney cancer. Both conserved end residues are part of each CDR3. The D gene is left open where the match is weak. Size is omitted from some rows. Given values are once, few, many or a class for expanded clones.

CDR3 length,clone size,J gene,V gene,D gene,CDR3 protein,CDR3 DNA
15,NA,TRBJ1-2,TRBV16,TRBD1,CASSQSRGPNRLYTF,TGTGCCAGCAGCCAATCCAGGGGGCCCAACCGACTTTACACCTTC
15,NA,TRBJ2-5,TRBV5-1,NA,CASSLATGDQETQYF,TGCGCCAGCAGCTTGGCCACGGGAGACCAAGAGACCCAGTACTTC
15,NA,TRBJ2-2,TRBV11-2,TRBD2,CASSSHHGRAGELFF,TGTGCCAGCAGCTCCCACCACGGGAGGGCCGGGGAGCTGTTTTTT
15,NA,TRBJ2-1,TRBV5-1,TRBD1,CASNRNGDRDNEQFF,TGCGCCAGCAATCGCAATGGGGACAGGGATAATGAGCAGTTCTTC
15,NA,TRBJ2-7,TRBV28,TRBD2,CASSLGVSGSLEQYF,TGTGCCAGCAGTTTAGGGGTTAGCGGGAGTCTCGAGCAGTACTTC
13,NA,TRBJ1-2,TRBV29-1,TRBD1,CSGGDRTSPGYTF,TGCAGCGGGGGGGACAGGACTTCACCTGGCTACACCTTC
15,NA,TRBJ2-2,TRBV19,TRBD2,CASRRTSGITGELFF,TGTGCCAGTAGACGGACTAGCGGGATTACCGGGGAGCTGTTTTTT
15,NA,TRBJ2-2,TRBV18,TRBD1,CASSPGTANTGELFF,TGTGCCAGCTCGCCCGGGACAGCGAACACCGGGGAGCTGTTTTTT
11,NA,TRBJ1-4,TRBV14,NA,CAPVTVEKLFF,TGTGCCCCGGTAACAGTGGAAAAACTGTTTTTT
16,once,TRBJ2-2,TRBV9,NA,CASSVAPILGTGELFF,TGTGCCAGCAGCGTGGCGCCTATACTAGGCACCGGGGAGCTGTTTTTT
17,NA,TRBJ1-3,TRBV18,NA,CASSPPAGQHSGNTIYF,TGTGCCAGCTCACCACCGGCAGGGCAACACTCTGGAAACACCATATATTTT
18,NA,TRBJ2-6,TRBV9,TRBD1,CASSVRETGGSGANVLTF,TGTGCCAGCAGCGTTCGAGAGACAGGGGGTTCTGGGGCCAACGTCCTGACTTTC
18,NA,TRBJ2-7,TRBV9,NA,CASSVGVNGGSLFYEQYF,TGTGCCAGCAGCGTAGGGGTTAATGGGGGAAGCCTTTTCTACGAGCAGTACTTC
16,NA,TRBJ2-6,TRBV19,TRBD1,CASRDRGNSGANVLTF,TGTGCCAGCCGGGACAGGGGGAACTCTGGGGCCAACGTCCTGACTTTC
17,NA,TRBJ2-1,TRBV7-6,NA,CASSRRGGVSSYNEQFF,TGTGCCAGCAGCCGTAGAGGGGGTGTAAGCTCCTACAATGAGCAGTTCTTC
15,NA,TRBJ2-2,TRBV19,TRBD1,CASYRGLGNTGELFF,TGTGCCAGCTACAGGGGGCTCGGGAACACCGGGGAGCTGTTTTTT
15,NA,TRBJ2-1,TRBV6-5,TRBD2,CASRNLAGLSNEQFF,TGTGCCAGCAGAAACCTAGCGGGGCTAAGCAATGAGCAGTTCTTC
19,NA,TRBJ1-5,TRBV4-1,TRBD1,CASSQAAGQGTWAGQPQHF,TGCGCCAGCAGCCAAGCAGCTGGACAGGGTACGTGGGCAGGTCAGCCCCAGCATTTT